This is a list of T cell receptor beta chains from one sample in a study of T cells after posttransplantation cyclophosphamide. Sequencing was performed with immunoSEQ multiplex PCR; in TCRdb, only in-frame clones are kept and a portion is missing. The table includes tens of thousands of clones, under 99% detected once. Sequenced input: naive CD4+ T cells sorted from PBMCs. All receptors derive from a middle-aged man in good health, CMV-negative, and a related stem cell transplant donor. CDR3s include the opening cysteine and the closing phenylalanine or tryptophan. A D gene is named only where the DNA matches it firmly. For some rows the clone size is stated as once, few or many, or as a class when expanded; others skip it.

D gene	J gene	V gene	clone size	CDR3 length	CDR3 protein	CDR3 DNA
TRBD2	TRBJ2-1	TRBV5-1	.	17	CASSLGGPSGRETEQFF	TGCGCCAGCAGCTTGGGGGGCCCTAGCGGGAGGGAGACTGAGCAGTTCTTC
TRBD2	TRBJ2-5	TRBV7-6	.	16	CASSLVSAGGQKTQYF	TGTGCCAGCAGCTTAGTATCAGCGGGAGGGCAAAAGACCCAGTACTTC
.	TRBJ2-3	TRBV5-6	.	12	CASSSPGDTQYF	TGTGCCAGCAGCTCCCCCGGGGATACGCAGTATTTT
TRBD2	TRBJ2-1	TRBV10-3	.	16	CAISEGLAGRGGEQFF	TGTGCCATCAGTGAGGGACTAGCGGGGCGTGGGGGTGAGCAGTTCTTC
.	TRBJ2-5	TRBV15	.	15	CATSREDREGETQYF	TGTGCCACCAGCAGGGAGGACAGAGAGGGGGAGACCCAGTACTTC
TRBD1	TRBJ1-5	TRBV28	.	16	CASSIGTGYSNQPQHF	TGTGCCAGCAGTATTGGGACAGGGTATAGCAATCAGCCCCAGCATTTT
.	TRBJ2-7	TRBV7-2	.	13	CASSLGRGYEQYF	TGTGCCAGCAGCTTAGGCCGGGGGTACGAGCAGTACTTC
TRBD2	TRBJ2-1	TRBV5-4	.	16	CASSPVGTSGYNEQFF	TGTGCCAGCAGCCCGGTGGGGACTAGCGGTTACAATGAGCAGTTCTTC
TRBD1	TRBJ1-4	TRBV19	.	14	CASSARQGARKLFF	TGTGCCAGTAGTGCGCGACAGGGGGCTCGAAAACTGTTTTTT
TRBD1	TRBJ2-2	TRBV5-6	once	15	CASSLNRGLTGELFF	TGTGCCAGCAGCCTTAACAGGGGGCTTACCGGGGAGCTGTTTTTT
.	TRBJ2-3	TRBV28	.	15	CASSRPSGSTDTQYF	TGTGCCAGCAGTCGACCGAGCGGGAGCACAGATACGCAGTATTTT
TRBD1	TRBJ2-7	TRBV7-3	.	14	CASSPGGRIYEQYF	TGTGCCAGCAGCCCAGGGGGCAGGATATACGAGCAGTACTTC
.	TRBJ1-1	TRBV5-6	.	14	CASSWGGGNTEAFF	TGTGCCAGCAGCTGGGGGGGAGGGAACACTGAAGCTTTCTTT
TRBD1	TRBJ1-2	TRBV2	.	13	CASSGDSFYGYTF	TGTGCCAGCAGTGGGGACAGTTTCTATGGCTACACCTTC
TRBD1	TRBJ2-3	TRBV5-1	.	15	CASSNSGQVSDTQYF	TGCGCCAGCAGCAACTCGGGACAGGTTTCGGATACGCAGTATTTT
.	TRBJ2-7	TRBV20-1	once	11	CSARGPYEQYF	TGCAGTGCCCGAGGCCCCTACGAGCAGTACTTC
TRBD1	TRBJ1-1	TRBV7-9	.	13	CASSKTGRTEAFF	TGTGCCAGCAGTAAGACAGGGAGGACTGAAGCTTTCTTT
.	TRBJ2-3	TRBV7-9	.	14	CASRHLGFTDTQYF	TGTGCCAGCAGGCATCTAGGATTCACAGATACGCAGTATTTT
TRBD2	TRBJ2-1	TRBV5-1	.	15	CASSTSGSKVDEQFF	TGCGCCAGCAGCACTAGCGGGAGCAAGGTCGATGAGCAGTTCTTC
.	TRBJ1-1	TRBV11-1	.	14	CASSSILGGTEAFF	TGTGCCAGCAGCTCGATCTTGGGGGGCACTGAAGCTTTCTTT
.	TRBJ1-2	TRBV10-3	once	14	CAISDSTGNYGYTF	TGTGCCATCAGTGACTCCACAGGGAACTATGGCTACACCTTC
.	TRBJ1-4	TRBV6-6	.	14	CASSRPQGLEKLFF	TGTGCCAGCAGTAGACCGCAGGGACTCGAAAAACTGTTTTTT
.	TRBJ2-5	TRBV19	.	11	CASRAGEWQYF	TGTGCCAGTCGGGCGGGCGAGTGGCAGTACTTC
TRBD2	TRBJ2-1	TRBV7-2	once	15	CASSLGDYLYNEQFF	TGTGCCAGCAGCTTGGGGGACTACCTTTACAATGAGCAGTTCTTC
.	TRBJ2-1	TRBV5-4	.	14	CASSFRDFYNEQFF	TGTGCCAGCAGCTTTCGGGATTTCTACAATGAGCAGTTCTTC
TRBD1	TRBJ1-1	TRBV5-1	.	19	CASSFTARSGTGERTEAFF	TGCGCCAGCAGCTTCACAGCAAGGTCCGGGACAGGGGAACGCACTGAAGCTTTCTTT
TRBD2	TRBJ2-3	TRBV5-1	.	16	CASSIGLAGFTDTQYF	TGCGCCAGCAGCATAGGACTAGCGGGGTTCACAGATACGCAGTATTTT
TRBD2	TRBJ2-5	TRBV19	.	14	CASSGGGVGETQYF	TGTGCCAGTAGTGGGGGAGGGGTAGGCGAGACCCAGTACTTC
TRBD1	TRBJ2-7	TRBV29-1	.	13	CSVAHGTAYEQYF	TGCAGCGTTGCCCATGGGACAGCCTACGAGCAGTACTTC